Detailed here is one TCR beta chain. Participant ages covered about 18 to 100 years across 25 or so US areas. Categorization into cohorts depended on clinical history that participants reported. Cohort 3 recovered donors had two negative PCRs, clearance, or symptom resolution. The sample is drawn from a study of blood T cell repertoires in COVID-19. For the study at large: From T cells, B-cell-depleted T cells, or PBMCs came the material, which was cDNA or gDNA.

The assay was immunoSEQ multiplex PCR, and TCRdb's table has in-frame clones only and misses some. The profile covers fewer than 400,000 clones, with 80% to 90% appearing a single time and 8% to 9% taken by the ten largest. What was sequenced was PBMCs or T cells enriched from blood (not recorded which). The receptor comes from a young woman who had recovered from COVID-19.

DNA for the CDR3: TGTGCCAGCAGCTGGGGGGTCTATGCCACAGATACGCAGTATTTT. Protein: CASSWGVYATDTQYF. The chain uses TRBV14 and TRBJ2-3; TRBD2 might be the D (6 bases). The V and J ends lost 5 bases and 2 bases respectively, with 14 bases between them. The CDR3 contains 15 residues. Germline V CDR1 and CDR2: SGHDN, FVKESK.